This record looks at one T cell receptor (beta chain) sequence and its context. What it binds is unknown. TCRdb's table, derived via immunoSEQ multiplex PCR, lists solely in-frame clones and lacks some. In the table there are 2 million to 2.5 million clones, more than 90% of which are singletons. The sample comes from a study of shared clonotypes between healthy human individuals. Overall study results and limits: Sampling covered nothing but blood. Tissue TCR repertoires likely differ from those found in blood. The naive CD4 repertoires of a handful of donors were compared, and roughly 5% of clonotypes were shared.

The TCR sequence derives from a man between 18 and 29 years old in good health. Sequenced: naive CD4+ T cells sorted from blood. Noted subset: CD45RA+ positively selected.

The CDR3 reads CASSPTGLAGVGPGELFF. CDR3 nucleotide sequence: TGTGCCAGCTCACCAACCGGACTAGCGGGAGTAGGTCCCGGGGAGCTGTTTTTT. The rearrangement uses TRBV18 and TRBJ2-2, with TRBD2 identical over 13 bases. V shed 2 bases, J shed 6 bases, and the junction held 9 bases outside the gene matches. There are 18 residues in the CDR3. Germline V lookup: CDR1 KGHSH, CDR2 LQKENI.